Sequencing of this T cell receptor beta chain was carried out in a study of technical replicates of blood from a few donors. From germline, CDR1 is KGHSH and CDR2 LQKENI. V lost 5 bases and J 0 bases, leaving 14 bases between the germline ends. The CDR3 has 15 amino acids. Libraries were prepared by immunoSEQ multiplex PCR; TCRdb keeps only in-frame clonotypes and omits some of them. The repertoire has tens of thousands of clones, about 93% of them found once; the top ten carry 0.25%. The genes are TRBV18 and TRBJ2-7, with D possibly matching TRBD1 (6 bases). Sequencing input: T cells isolated from PBMCs. The sequence derives from a human donor in good health. This CDR3 reads CASSELGQFSYEQYF. The CDR3 nucleotides read TGTGCCAGCTCAGAACTTGGACAGTTCTCCTACGAGCAGTACTTC. Full variable domain (outside the CDR3, taken from reference TRBV18 and TRBJ2-7): NAGVMQNPRHLVRRRGQEARLRCSPMKGHSHVYWYRQLPEEGLKFMVYLQKENIIDESGMPKERFSAEFPKEGPSILRIQQVVRGDSAAYFCASSELGQFSYEQYFGPGTRLTVT.